This T cell receptor (beta chain) was identified in a study of blood T cell repertoires in COVID-19 (dated by TCRdb to the early 2020s). Background for the entire study: The collaborator samples originated in the United States, Italy and Spain and spanned the acute and convalescent phases of COVID-19. The material from the prospective study consisted of cDNA or gDNA derived from T cells, B-cell-depleted T cells, or PBMCs. The repertoires were released in a freely available public database intended as a resource for research on the immune response to SARS-CoV-2. Sample metadata almost always included a de-identified subject ID, COVID-19 status, age in years and sex. HLA class I and class II types, where available, came from metadata supplied by the sample provider rather than from assay-based typing. The samples were drawn from two sources: the first 160 participants of the ongoing ImmuneRACE study, and 1,000 to 1,500 subjects contributed by 6 global collaborators. Subjects who had been exposed to COVID-19, were actively infected with it, or had recovered from it provided the deeply sampled blood TCRbeta repertoires that made up the dataset. Overall results and qualifications from the work: The amount of clinical and demographic metadata varied by source and participant and was provided uncurated.

With regard to this clone: Its antigen is unknown. No per-base quality is available; no much larger clone lies one base away.

CDR1 and CDR2, looked up from the germline V gene, are KGHSH and LQKENI. V lost 0 bases and J lost 5 bases; the stretch between them is 7 bases long. The CDR3 holds 13 amino acids from the cysteine to the phenylalanine. The sequence is cut down to CDR3 DNA, 39 bases in frame from base 1. Whole blood was collected in K2EDTA tubes by collaborating institutions according to the institutions' own protocols. For TCRbeta analysis, collaborators shipped samples in one of three forms: frozen whole blood, isolated PBMCs, or DNA extracted from either of those sample types. TCRbeta CDR3 regions were amplified from genomic DNA using the immunoSEQ Assay, a bias-controlled multiplex PCR. On the study's bioinformatics: Nucleated cell counts per sample were estimated from amplification of reference gene primers within the assay. Sequence reads were collapsed and filtered to measure the absolute abundance of every unique TCRbeta CDR3 rearrangement. For each sample, productive Simpson clonality was calculated as the square root of Simpson's diversity index over productive rearrangements. TCRdb obtained this table from immuneACCESS and retained in-frame rearrangements with V and J assigned. These tables miss some clones; where compared with another copy, unresolved V genes account for less than half of the shortfall, and the remainder is unexplained. V and J calls and clone size are given by that table; D and trimming were obtained from the DNA. Here the sample has 90,000 to 120,000 clones; 60% to 85% occur a single time. The ten biggest clones cover 4.3% of the sample.

Sequencing input: peripheral blood. This receptor chain uses TRBV18 and TRBJ1-1, with the D gene call left open. The receptor was isolated from a man between 65 and 85 years old with acute or convalescent COVID-19. CDR3 sequence: CASSPPTITEAFF. The DNA is TGTGCCAGCTCACCACCGACTATAACTGAAGCTTTCTTT.